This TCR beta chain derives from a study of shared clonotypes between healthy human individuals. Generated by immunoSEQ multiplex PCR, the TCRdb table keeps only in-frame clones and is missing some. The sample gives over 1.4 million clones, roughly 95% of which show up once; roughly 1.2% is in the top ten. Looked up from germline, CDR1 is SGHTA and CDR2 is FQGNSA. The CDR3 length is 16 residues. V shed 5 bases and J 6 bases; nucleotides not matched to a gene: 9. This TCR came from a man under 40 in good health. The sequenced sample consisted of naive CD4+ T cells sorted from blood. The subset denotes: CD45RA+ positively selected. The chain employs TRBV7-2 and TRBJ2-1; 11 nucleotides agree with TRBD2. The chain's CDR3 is CASSRTLAGGVNEQFF. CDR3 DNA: TGTGCCAGCAGCCGGACTCTAGCGGGAGGCGTCAATGAGCAGTTCTTC.